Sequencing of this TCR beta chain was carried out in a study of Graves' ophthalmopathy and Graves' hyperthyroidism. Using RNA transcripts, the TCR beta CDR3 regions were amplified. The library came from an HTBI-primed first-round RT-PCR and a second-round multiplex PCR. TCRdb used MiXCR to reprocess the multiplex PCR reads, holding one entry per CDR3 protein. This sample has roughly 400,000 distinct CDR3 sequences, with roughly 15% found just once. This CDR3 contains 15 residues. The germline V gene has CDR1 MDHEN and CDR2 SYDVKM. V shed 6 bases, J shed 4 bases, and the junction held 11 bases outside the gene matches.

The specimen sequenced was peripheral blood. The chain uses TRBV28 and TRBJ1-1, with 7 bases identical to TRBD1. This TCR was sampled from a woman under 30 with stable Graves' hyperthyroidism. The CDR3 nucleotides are TGTGCCAGCAGCCCGACTACAGGGGTGGCCACTGAAGCTTTCTTT. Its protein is CASSPTTGVATEAFF.